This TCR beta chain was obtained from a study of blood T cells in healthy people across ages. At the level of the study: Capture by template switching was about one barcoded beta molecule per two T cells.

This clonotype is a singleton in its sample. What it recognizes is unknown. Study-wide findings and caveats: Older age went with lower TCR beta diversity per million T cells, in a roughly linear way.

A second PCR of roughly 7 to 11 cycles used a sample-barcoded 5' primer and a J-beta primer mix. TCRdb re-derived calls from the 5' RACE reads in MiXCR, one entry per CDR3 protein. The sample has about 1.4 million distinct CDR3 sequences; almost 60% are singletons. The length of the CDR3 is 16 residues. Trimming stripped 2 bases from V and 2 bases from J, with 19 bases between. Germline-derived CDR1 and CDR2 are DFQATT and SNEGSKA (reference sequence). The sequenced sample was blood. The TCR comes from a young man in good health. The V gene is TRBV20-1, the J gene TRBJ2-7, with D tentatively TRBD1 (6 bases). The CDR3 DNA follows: TGCAGTGCTAGACGTCGCGTGCAGGGGATAACCTACGAGCAGTACTTC. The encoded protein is CSARRRVQGITYEQYF.